Each of the 20 T cell receptor beta chains below was sequenced from the same sample in a study of T cell changes during pregnancy in multiple sclerosis. Sequencing used immunoSEQ multiplex PCR; TCRdb keeps in-frame clones, though not all of them. Of almost 40,000 clones listed, around nine tenths are singletons. This specimen consisted of CD4+ T cells from peripheral blood mononuclear cells, obtained in the third trimester of pregnancy. The receptors derive from a female donor in good health, enrolled as a control in a pregnancy study.

The chain joins TRBV6-5 to TRBJ1-1, with D possibly matching TRBD1 (5 bases). V was pared by 1 base and J by 4 bases, with 16 bases between. Germline V gives CDR1 MNHEY, CDR2 SVGAGI. The CDR3 is 16 amino acids. Here the CDR3 DNA reads TGTGCCAGCAGTTACTATAACGCCGGGGGGATCACTGAAGCTTTCTTT. Protein product: CASSYYNAGGITEAFF.

The chain has TRBV29-1 and TRBJ1-2, with D unclear. Germline-derived CDR1 and CDR2 are SQVTM and ANQGSEA. Trimming shortened V by 7 bases and J by 2 bases, and 11 bases separated the two germline ends. The CDR3 sequence is 12 residues long. Here the CDR3 reads CSGALRNYGYTF. The DNA for the CDR3 is TGCAGCGGGGCCCTCAGGAACTATGGCTACACCTTC.

The rearrangement links TRBV10-2 to TRBJ2-6; D gene uncertain. Trimming stripped 6 bases from V and 1 base from J, with 7 bases between. CDR3 length: 14 amino acids. In germline, CDR1 is WSHSY, CDR2 SAAADI. The CDR3: CASRDISGANVLTF. CDR3 DNA sequence: TGCGCCAGCAGAGACATATCTGGGGCCAACGTCCTGACTTTC.

The chain is built from TRBV5-3 and TRBJ2-5, with TRBD2 matching over 14 bases. TRBV5-3 is filed as an ORF, its function uncertain. V lost 2 bases to trimming and J lost 7 bases; unmatched junction nucleotides: 22. This CDR3 has 21 amino acids. The CDR3: CARSLFDCRIPGLAGDATQYF. The CDR3 DNA is TGTGCCAGAAGCTTATTCGATTGTAGAATTCCGGGACTAGCGGGAGACGCGACCCAGTACTTC.

This clone showed up just a few times. V is TRBV4-1 and J is TRBJ1-1; 9 bases are a match to TRBD1. CDR1 and CDR2 from the germline V gene are MGHRA and YSYEKL. CDR3 length: 14 amino acids. Trimming at V came to 7 bases and at J to 5 bases, leaving 8 bases not matched to a gene. The CDR3 nucleotides are TGCGCCAGCACGAGGTGGACAGGGGAGACTGAAGCTTTCTTT. Amino acid sequence: CASTRWTGETEAFF.

The genes are TRBV5-4 and TRBJ2-4; 7 bases map to TRBD2. This CDR3 has 13 residues. Germline CDR1 reads SGHNT; CDR2 reads YYREEE (reference sequence). With V trimmed by 1 base and J by 8 bases, 3 bases remained unmatched. As DNA, the CDR3 is TGTGCCAGCAGCTTGTCGGGGGGAGACATTCAGTACTTC. Encoded protein: CASSLSGGDIQYF. Full variable domain (outside the CDR3, taken from reference TRBV5-4 and TRBJ2-4): ETGVTQSPTHLIKTRGQQVTLRCSSQSGHNTVSWYQQALGQGPQFIFQYYREEENGRGNFPPRFSGLQFPNYSSELNVNALELDDSALYLCASSLSGGDIQYFGAGTRLSVL.

This chain uses TRBV28 with TRBJ1-2, with 10 bases matching TRBD1. This CDR3 is 15 amino acids long. Germline V gene sequence: CDR1 MDHEN, CDR2 SYDVKM. V shed 5 bases and J 5 bases; nucleotides not matched to a gene: 8. The CDR3 DNA reads as TGTGCCAGCAGTCCGGGGGGACAGGGGACGTATGGCTACACCTTC. Its translation: CASSPGGQGTYGYTF.

This chain connects TRBV19 to TRBJ2-2; 7 positions match TRBD2. This CDR3 region has 19 residues. Unmatched junction bases numbered 24, after V lost 7 bases and J lost 7 bases. Germline CDR1 is LNHDA and CDR2 is SQIVND (reference sequence). CDR3 sequence (DNA): TGTGCCAGTACCCTATTCAGTGGCCGGAGGCGGGAGCGGAGCGGGGAGCTGTTTTTT. Its translation: CASTLFSGRRRERSGELFF.

CDR3 in amino acids: CASRGGTNTGELFF. The CDR3 DNA follows: TGCGCCAGCCGCGGGGGAACGAACACCGGGGAGCTGTTTTTT. The chain carries TRBV5-1 and TRBJ2-2, with 7 bases identical to TRBD2. The germline CDR1 and CDR2 sequences are SGHRS and YFSETQ. The V segment lost 7 bases and the J segment 0 bases; nucleotides outside the gene matches: 3. The CDR3 covers 14 residues.

For this clone: One end of the junction varies from germline; a read error may be responsible. The rearrangement uses TRBV6-1 and TRBJ2-5; 8 nucleotides match TRBD1. The germline CDR1 and CDR2 sequences are MNHNS and SASEGT. CDR3 length: 15 residues. The CDR3 loop is CASREGQGREETQYF. In DNA, the CDR3 is TGTGCCAGCAGGGAAGGACAGGGAAGAGAAGAGACCCAGTACTTC.

This chain uses TRBV6-1 with TRBJ1-5; 7 bases match TRBD1. V lost 4 bases to trimming and J lost 3 bases; unmatched junction nucleotides: 15. The CDR3 spans 18 residues. Per the germline V gene, CDR1 is MNHNS and CDR2 is SASEGT. For the CDR3, the DNA is TGTGCCAGCAGTGGTTCGGAAGACAGGGCACCTTACAATCAGCCCCAGCATTTT. Translated, it gives CASSGSEDRAPYNQPQHF.

V gene TRBV18 combines with J gene TRBJ2-3, with D unclear. CDR1 is KGHSH and CDR2 is LQKENI in the germline V gene. There are 14 residues in the CDR3. V was trimmed by 4 bases and J by 0 bases, leaving 8 bases between them. Here the CDR3 DNA reads TGTGCCAGCTCACTTACACCCAGCACAGATACGCAGTATTTT. Translated, it gives CASSLTPSTDTQYF.

This clone was observed a few times. V and J are TRBV19 and TRBJ2-7, with D uncertain. Germline loops: CDR1 LNHDA, CDR2 SQIVND (reference sequence). Trimming took 5 bases from V and 0 from J, leaving 8 bases between them. The CDR3 is 13 residues long. As DNA, the CDR3 is TGTGCCAGTAGTGTTACTTACTCCTACGAGCAGTACTTC. Translating it yields CASSVTYSYEQYF.

Remarks on this clone: Other DNA sequences in the sample encode the same CDR3. V is TRBV6-1 and J is TRBJ2-5; D not resolved. Looked up from germline, CDR1 is MNHNS and CDR2 is SASEGT. There are 13 residues in the CDR3. Trimming took 1 base from V and 5 from J, leaving 8 bases between them. The CDR3 sequence is CASSEGSRETQYF. CDR3 nucleotides: TGTGCCAGCAGTGAAGGGTCGCGGGAGACCCAGTACTTC.

The J gene is TRBJ1-1, the V gene TRBV5-5, with 7 bases lining up with TRBD1. The length of the CDR3 is 16 residues. The junction had 10 bases not matched to a gene; V was cut back by 0 bases and J by 5 bases. CDR1 is SGHKS and CDR2 is YYEKEE in the germline V gene (reference sequence). CDR3 sequence (DNA): TGTGCCAGCAGCTTGGGAGTCGGAGGGGGCGGGACTGAAGCTTTCTTT. Translation: CASSLGVGGGGTEAFF.

The rearrangement links TRBV5-5 to TRBJ2-7; 8 bases match TRBD1. J gave up 0 bases and V 4 bases, and 6 bases lay outside the gene matches. The V gene's germline CDR1 is SGHKS and CDR2 YYEKEE (reference sequence). The CDR3 length is 15 residues. In nucleotides, the CDR3 is TGTGCCAGCAGCACCCGGACAGGGATCTCCTACGAGCAGTACTTC. Translating gives CASSTRTGISYEQYF.

V and J are TRBV4-1 and TRBJ1-1; weak D call: TRBD1 (5 bases). The CDR3 has 16 residues. Germline loops: CDR1 MGHRA, CDR2 YSYEKL. V shed 9 bases and J shed 6 bases, with 26 bases lying between them. CDR3 sequence reads: CASGNPGGPTGAEAFF. DNA of the CDR3: TGCGCCAGTGGGAACCCGGGAGGCCCTACGGGGGCTGAAGCTTTCTTT.

The chain carries TRBV6-6 and TRBJ1-1; 9 bases fit TRBD1. The CDR3 has 15 residues. Germline CDR1 MNHNY, CDR2 SVGAGI (reference sequence). V shed 7 bases, J shed 4 bases, and the junction held 10 bases outside the gene matches. The CDR3 is CASTRTRTGVTEAFF. CDR3 nucleotides: TGTGCCAGCACTCGGACGAGGACAGGGGTCACTGAAGCTTTCTTT.

V is TRBV5-1 and J is TRBJ2-3, with TRBD2 as a possible D gene (7 bases). The CDR3 runs to 16 residues. Germline V lookup: CDR1 SGHRS, CDR2 YFSETQ. The germline V and J ends were trimmed by 4 bases and 3 bases, with 18 bases remaining between them. The CDR3 is CASSATGGGWTDTQYF. The CDR3 nucleotides read TGCGCCAGCAGCGCAACCGGCGGGGGCTGGACAGATACGCAGTATTTT.

The chain links TRBV28 to TRBJ1-5, with a weak D call TRBD1 (6 bases). This CDR3 spans 15 amino acids. The germline CDR1 and CDR2 sequences are MDHEN and SYDVKM. Between the trimmed V and J ends, which lost 6 bases and 3 bases, there was a span of 15 bases. The CDR3 reads CASSPGAAPNQPQHF. In DNA, the CDR3 is TGTGCCAGCAGCCCAGGGGCAGCCCCCAATCAGCCCCAGCATTTT.